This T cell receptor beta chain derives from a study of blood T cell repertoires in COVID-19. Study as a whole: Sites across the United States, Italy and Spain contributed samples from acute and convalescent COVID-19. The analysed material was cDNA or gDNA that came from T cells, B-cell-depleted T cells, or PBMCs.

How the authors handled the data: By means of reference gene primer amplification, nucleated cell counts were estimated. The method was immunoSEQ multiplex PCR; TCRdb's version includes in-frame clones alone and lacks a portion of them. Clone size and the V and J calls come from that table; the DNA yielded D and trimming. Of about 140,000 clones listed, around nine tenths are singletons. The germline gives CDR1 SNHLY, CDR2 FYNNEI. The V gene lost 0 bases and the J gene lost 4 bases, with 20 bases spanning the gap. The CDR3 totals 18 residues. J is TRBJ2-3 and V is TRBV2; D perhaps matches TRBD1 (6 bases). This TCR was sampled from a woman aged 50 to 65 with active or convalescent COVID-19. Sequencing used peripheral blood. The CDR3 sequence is CASSEALTSTGQADTQYF. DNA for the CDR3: TGTGCCAGCAGTGAAGCCCTTACGTCGACAGGCCAAGCAGATACGCAGTATTTT.